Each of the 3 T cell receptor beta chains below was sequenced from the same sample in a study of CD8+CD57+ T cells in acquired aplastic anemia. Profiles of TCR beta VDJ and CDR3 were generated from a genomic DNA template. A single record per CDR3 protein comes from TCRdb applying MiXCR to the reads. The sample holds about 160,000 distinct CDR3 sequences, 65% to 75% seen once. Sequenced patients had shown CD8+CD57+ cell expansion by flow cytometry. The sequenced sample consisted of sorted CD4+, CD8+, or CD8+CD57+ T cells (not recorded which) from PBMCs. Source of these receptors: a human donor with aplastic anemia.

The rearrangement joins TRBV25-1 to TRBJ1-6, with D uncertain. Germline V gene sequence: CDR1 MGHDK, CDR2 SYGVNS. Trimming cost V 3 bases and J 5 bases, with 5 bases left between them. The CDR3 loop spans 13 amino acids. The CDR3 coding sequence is TGTGCCAGCAGTGATATGAATAATTCACCCCTCCACTTT. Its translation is CASSDMNNSPLHF.

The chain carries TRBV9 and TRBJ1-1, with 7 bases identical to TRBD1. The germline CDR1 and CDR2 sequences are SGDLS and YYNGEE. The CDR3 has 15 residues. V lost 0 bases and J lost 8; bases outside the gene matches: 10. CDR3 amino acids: CASSVGSDGRGEAFF. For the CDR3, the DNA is TGTGCCAGCAGCGTAGGATCGGATGGCAGGGGGGAAGCTTTCTTT.

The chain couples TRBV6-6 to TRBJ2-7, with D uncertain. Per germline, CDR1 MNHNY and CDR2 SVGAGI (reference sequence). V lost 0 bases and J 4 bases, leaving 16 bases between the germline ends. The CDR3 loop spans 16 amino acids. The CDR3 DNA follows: TGTGCCAGCAGTTACTCGCGGTCCAGCGAGTGGTACGAGCAGTACTTC. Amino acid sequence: CASSYSRSSEWYEQYF.